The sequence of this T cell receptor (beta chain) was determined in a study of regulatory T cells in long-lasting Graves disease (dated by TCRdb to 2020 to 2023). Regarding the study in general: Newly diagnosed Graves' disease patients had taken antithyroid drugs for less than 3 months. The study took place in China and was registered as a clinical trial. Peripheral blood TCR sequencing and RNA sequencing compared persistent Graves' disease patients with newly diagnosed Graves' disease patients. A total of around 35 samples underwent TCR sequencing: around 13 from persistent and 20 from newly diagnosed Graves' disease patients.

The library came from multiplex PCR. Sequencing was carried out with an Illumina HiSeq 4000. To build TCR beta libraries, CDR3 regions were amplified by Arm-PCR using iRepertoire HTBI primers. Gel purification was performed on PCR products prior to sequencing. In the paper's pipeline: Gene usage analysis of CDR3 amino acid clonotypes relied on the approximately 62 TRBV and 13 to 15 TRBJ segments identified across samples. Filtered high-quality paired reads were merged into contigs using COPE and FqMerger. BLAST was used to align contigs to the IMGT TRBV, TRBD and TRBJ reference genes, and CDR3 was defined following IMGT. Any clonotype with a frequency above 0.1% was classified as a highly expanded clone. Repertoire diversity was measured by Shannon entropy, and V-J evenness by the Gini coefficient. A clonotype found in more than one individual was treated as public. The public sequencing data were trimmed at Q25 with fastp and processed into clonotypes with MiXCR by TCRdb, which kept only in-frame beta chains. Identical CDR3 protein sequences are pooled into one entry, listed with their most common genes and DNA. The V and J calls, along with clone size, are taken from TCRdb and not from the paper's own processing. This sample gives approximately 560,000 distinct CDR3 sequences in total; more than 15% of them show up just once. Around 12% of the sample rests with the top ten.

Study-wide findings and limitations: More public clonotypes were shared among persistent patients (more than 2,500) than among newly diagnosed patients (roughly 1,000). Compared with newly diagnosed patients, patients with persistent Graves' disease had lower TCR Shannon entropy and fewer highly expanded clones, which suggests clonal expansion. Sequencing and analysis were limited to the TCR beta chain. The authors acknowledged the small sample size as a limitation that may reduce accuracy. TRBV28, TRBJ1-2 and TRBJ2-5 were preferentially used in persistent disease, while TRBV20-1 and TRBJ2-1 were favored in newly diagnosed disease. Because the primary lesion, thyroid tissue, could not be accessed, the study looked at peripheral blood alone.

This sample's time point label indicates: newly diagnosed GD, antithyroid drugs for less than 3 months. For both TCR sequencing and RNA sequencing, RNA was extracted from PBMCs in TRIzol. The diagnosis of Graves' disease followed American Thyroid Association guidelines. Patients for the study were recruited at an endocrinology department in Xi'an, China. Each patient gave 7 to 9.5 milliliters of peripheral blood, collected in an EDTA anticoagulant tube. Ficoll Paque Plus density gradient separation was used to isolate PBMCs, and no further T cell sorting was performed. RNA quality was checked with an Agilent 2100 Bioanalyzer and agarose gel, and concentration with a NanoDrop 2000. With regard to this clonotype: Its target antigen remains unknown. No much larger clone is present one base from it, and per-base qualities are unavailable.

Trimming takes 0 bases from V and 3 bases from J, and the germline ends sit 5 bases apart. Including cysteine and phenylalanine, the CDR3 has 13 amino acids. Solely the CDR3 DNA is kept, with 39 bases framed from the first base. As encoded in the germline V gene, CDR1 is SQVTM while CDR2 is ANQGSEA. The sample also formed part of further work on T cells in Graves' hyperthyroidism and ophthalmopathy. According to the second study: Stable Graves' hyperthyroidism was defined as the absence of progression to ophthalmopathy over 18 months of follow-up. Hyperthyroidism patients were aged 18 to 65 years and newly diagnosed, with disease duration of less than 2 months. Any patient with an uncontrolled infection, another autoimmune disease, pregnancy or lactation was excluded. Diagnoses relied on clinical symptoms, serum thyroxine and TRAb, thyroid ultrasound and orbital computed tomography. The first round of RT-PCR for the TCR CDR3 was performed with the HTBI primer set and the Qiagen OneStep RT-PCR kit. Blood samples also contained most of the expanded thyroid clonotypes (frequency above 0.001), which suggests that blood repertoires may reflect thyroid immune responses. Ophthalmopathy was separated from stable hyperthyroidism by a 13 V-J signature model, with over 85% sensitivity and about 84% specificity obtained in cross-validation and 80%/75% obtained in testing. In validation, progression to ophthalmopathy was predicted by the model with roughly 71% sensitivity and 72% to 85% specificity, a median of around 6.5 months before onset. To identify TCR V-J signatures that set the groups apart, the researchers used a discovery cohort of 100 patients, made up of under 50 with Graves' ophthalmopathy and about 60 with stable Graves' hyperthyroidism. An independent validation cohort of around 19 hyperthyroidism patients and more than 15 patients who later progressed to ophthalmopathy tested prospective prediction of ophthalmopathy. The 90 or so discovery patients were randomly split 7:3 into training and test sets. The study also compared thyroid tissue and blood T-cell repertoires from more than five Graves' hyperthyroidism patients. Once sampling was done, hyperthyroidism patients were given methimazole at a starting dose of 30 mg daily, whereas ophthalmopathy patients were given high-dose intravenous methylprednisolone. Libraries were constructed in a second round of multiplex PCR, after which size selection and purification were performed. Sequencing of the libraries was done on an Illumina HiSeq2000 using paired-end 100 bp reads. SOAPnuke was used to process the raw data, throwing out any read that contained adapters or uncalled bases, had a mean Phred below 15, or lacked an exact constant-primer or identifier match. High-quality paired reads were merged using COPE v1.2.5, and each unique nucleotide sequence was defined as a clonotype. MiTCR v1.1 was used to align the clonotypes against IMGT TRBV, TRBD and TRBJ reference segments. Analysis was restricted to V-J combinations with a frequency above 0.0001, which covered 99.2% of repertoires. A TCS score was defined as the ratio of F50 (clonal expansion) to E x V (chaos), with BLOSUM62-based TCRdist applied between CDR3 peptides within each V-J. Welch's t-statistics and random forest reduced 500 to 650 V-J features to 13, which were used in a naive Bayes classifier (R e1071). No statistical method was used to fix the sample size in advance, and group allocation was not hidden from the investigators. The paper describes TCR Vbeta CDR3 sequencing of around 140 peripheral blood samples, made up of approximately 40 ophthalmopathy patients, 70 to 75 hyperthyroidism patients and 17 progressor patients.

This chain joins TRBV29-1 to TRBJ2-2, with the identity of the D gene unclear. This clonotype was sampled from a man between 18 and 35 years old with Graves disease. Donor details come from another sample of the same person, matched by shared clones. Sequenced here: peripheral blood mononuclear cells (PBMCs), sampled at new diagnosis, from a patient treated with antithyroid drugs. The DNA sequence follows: TGCAGCGTTGAAGAGAACGACACCGGGGAGCTGTTTTTT. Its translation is CSVEENDTGELFF.